The sequence of this T cell receptor (beta chain) was determined in a study of early T cells in non-severe SARS-CoV-2 infection. The overall study: It was bulk RNA from unsorted whole blood that was sequenced, and the chains were unpaired. Findings and limits, study-wide: VDJdb matching skewed toward anti-spike CD8 responses, missing private and CD4 specificities.

Trimming removed 2 bases at V and 4 bases at J, with 9 bases between. CDR3 size: 14 residues. From the 5' RACE reads, TCRdb called clonotypes with MiXCR, one entry per CDR3 protein. The sample yields about 98,000 distinct CDR3 sequences, around 13% seen once. This clonotype was seen many times. Its antigen is not identified. The sequence was obtained from an adult who was a healthcare worker with PCR-confirmed SARS-CoV-2 infection or an uninfected control (not recorded which). The sample was whole blood. The rearrangement links TRBV12-3 or TRBV12-4 to TRBJ2-1, with D maybe TRBD2 (5 bases). The CDR3 sequence is CASSLSGSYNEQFF. CDR3 DNA: TGTGCCAGCAGTTTAAGTGGGAGTTACAATGAGCAGTTCTTC.